One sample yielded the 5 T cell receptor beta chains listed below, sequenced in a study of OX40 agonist ivuxolimab in advanced cancers. The method was immunoSEQ multiplex PCR; TCRdb's version includes in-frame clones alone and lacks a portion of them. In the table there are some 45,000 clones, 86% of which are singletons. The material sequenced was CD4+ or CD8+ T cells sorted from blood, taken in a trial of the OX40 agonist ivuxolimab. These TCRs come from an adult with an advanced solid tumor such as melanoma, head and neck, liver or kidney cancer.

The chain links TRBV4-1 to TRBJ2-1; possibly TRBD1 for D (5 bases). The CDR3 is 13 residues long. Between the trimmed V and J ends, which lost 2 bases and 5 bases, there was a span of 7 bases. CDR1 and CDR2 from the germline V gene are MGHRA and YSYEKL. Here the CDR3 reads CASSQQGNNEQFF. CDR3 coding DNA: TGCGCCAGCAGCCAACAGGGAAACAATGAGCAGTTCTTC.

The gene calls are TRBV5-4 and TRBJ1-1; no definite D call. This CDR3 is built from 12 residues. Per germline, CDR1 SGHNT and CDR2 YYREEE (reference sequence). V was clipped by 3 bases and J by 3 bases, with 6 bases between them. CDR3 region: CASSSGDTEAFF. CDR3 bases: TGTGCCAGCAGCTCCGGGGACACTGAAGCTTTCTTT.

V and J are TRBV7-9 and TRBJ1-1; possible D gene TRBD1, 5 bases. The V and J ends lost 11 bases and 4 bases respectively, with 14 bases between them. The CDR3 consists of 12 residues. Germline V gives CDR1 SEHNR, CDR2 FQNEAQ (reference sequence). The CDR3 nucleotides are TGTGCCGGAGCTTGGGGGGTCACTGAAGCTTTCTTT. Translating gives CAGAWGVTEAFF. The full variable domain, in which reference TRBV7-9 and TRBJ1-1 provide the parts outside the CDR3, is DTGVSQNPRHKITKRGQNVTFRCDPISEHNRLYWYRQTLGQGPEFLTYFQNEAQLEKSRLLSDRFSAERPKGSFSTLEIQRTEQGDSAMYLCAGAWGVTEAFFGQGTRLTVV.

The chain combines TRBV5-4 with TRBJ2-3; TRBD2 matches 8 bases. The CDR3 contains 13 residues. Germline loops: CDR1 SGHNT, CDR2 YYREEE (reference sequence). The CDR3 DNA sequence: TGTGCGACCGGGGGGGGGCAGGCGGATACGCAGTATTTT. Protein sequence: CATGGGQADTQYF.

This clone appeared a few times. The chain recombines TRBV4-3 with TRBJ1-1, with 10 bases fitting TRBD1. The CDR3 length is 15 residues. V shed 4 bases and J 3 bases; nucleotides not matched to a gene: 5. Germline assignment: CDR1 LGHNA and CDR2 YSLEER. The CDR3 nucleotides read TGCGCCAGCAGCCTAACTGGGACAGGGGACACTGAAGCTTTCTTT. This gives the protein CASSLTGTGDTEAFF.